This TCR beta chain was identified during a study of tumor-infiltrating lymphocytes in primary liver carcinoma. Across the whole study: Enrolled patients were male and female, aged 30 to 69 years. Staging of the tumors gave T1-T3 N0M0, with widths of about 4.2 to 11 cm.

Germline V lookup: CDR1 SGHAT, CDR2 FQNNGV. V gave up 5 bases and J gave up 4 bases; unmatched junction bases: 13. This CDR3 has 17 amino acids. Blood RNA originated from unsorted whole blood, with germline DNA additionally extracted. On this clonotype: The antigen is undetermined.

Points from the study as a whole: Less overlap was seen in tumor-adjacent and tumor-blood pairs than in tumor region pairs.

TCR beta cDNA came from 400 to 500 ng total RNA, primed with a constant-region primer. Libraries of TCR beta came from three nested multiplex PCR rounds with slightly modified ARM-PCR. A C-beta reverse primer and TRBV1-TRBV30 forward primers served in each of the first two PCR rounds, at 10 cycles apiece. TCRdb analysed the multiplex PCR reads with MiXCR anew, one entry per CDR3 protein. Counted here are approximately 300,000 distinct CDR3 sequences, over 55% occurring once; the ten biggest clones make up roughly 9%. V gene TRBV11-2 combines with J gene TRBJ1-1; 10 bases fit TRBD1. The source of this sequence is a man aged 40-55 years with primary liver carcinoma and hepatitis B virus infection. Sequencing used peripheral blood. The CDR3 reads CASSRMGGQGFGTEAFF. For the CDR3, the DNA is TGTGCCAGCAGCCGAATGGGGGGACAGGGGTTCGGCACTGAAGCTTTCTTT.